This record looks at one TCR beta chain sequence and its context. This sample stems from a study of blood T cell repertoires in COVID-19. Study in general: The study drew acute and convalescent COVID-19 samples from the United States, Italy and Spain. PBMCs, B-cell-depleted T cells, or T cells were the source of the cDNA or gDNA that made up the material.

This CDR3 comprises 14 residues. The germline gives CDR1 SGHAT, CDR2 FQNNGV. Deletions cut 5 bases from V and 7 bases from J, with 12 bases between. This table comes from immunoSEQ multiplex PCR, and its TCRdb copy is limited to in-frame clones, with some not included. The sample has about 41,000 clones; roughly 77% are singletons. The V gene is TRBV11-2, the J gene TRBJ1-6, with D perhaps TRBD1 (6 bases). This TCR derives from a man older than 75 with acute or convalescent COVID-19. Sample: peripheral blood. CDR3 DNA: TGTGCCAGCAGCCGGACAGTGGGCAATTCACCCCTCCACTTT. It specifies CASSRTVGNSPLHF.